This TCR beta chain was captured in a study of T cell repertoires in cytomegalovirus infection (dated by TCRdb to between 2017 and 2020). As for the study more broadly: The peptide stimulations were aimed at well-studied HLA-B-restricted epitopes as well as recently identified HLA-C-restricted CMV epitopes, whose presentation resists viral immunomodulation. The HLA type of each donor mattered for the analysis, because public TCR beta signatures pointed to carriage of CMV infection along with the matching HLA type. What the research found in general, with its limitations: The ex vivo response was dominated by HLA-C-restricted CMV-specific TCR beta clonotypes, which also provided the single most frequent clonotype in two of eight donors. Cumulative frequency of public TCR beta family members discriminated carriers of CMV infection plus the relevant HLA type in this cohort and an independent roughly 320-donor cohort.

Details on this clonotype: Its antigen specificity is not known. No quality values exist for individual bases; no much larger clone is one base distant.

The sample's treatment or condition, from its label and the paper: in vitro stimulation with specific CMV peptide epitopes to enrich CMV-specific T cells. V lost 10 bases and J lost 0 bases, and the count of bases not matched to a germline gene is 8. Taken from cysteine to phenylalanine, the CDR3 has 15 residues. The DNA shown is the 45-base CDR3, in frame from base 1. According to the germline V gene, CDR1 reads SNHLY and CDR2 reads FYNNEI. Sequencing instrument: Illumina HiSeq 1500. In TCRdb, the public reads were trimmed at Q25 with fastp and aligned with MiXCR, with productive beta chains retained. Each entry is one CDR3 protein sequence, shown with its most common DNA and genes. Recorded for this sample are under 200,000 distinct CDR3 sequences; 20% to 25% of them occurred a single time. The top ten constitute 25% of the sample.

This TCR came from a human donor in good health (CMV status not recorded). Some clones in this sample may be carry-over from other donors' samples. The chain is assembled from TRBV2 and TRBJ1-1; 10 of the junction bases match TRBD1. Sequences were derived from CD8+ T cells from cultured PBMCs, sampled from culture after CMV antigen stimulation. In nucleotides, the sequence is TGTGCCACACTAGCGGGACAGGGGATGAACACTGAAGCTTTCTTT. Its translation reads: CATLAGQGMNTEAFF.